The rows below give T cell receptor beta chains drawn from one sample of a study of T cells after yellow fever vaccination. Via MiXCR, TCRdb re-called the 5' RACE reads, giving one row per CDR3 protein. The table records approximately 600,000 distinct CDR3 sequences, roughly an eighth of them present only once. The source was PBMCs, collected on the day of the yellow fever booster vaccination. Receptor source: a man aged 25-40 years who received the YFV17D yellow fever vaccine. Each CDR3 is given with its conserved first and last residue. The D gene is left open where the match is weak. The size field is filled for only some rows; it gives once, few, many or a size class.

clone_size: few
v_call: TRBV5-6
d_call: .
j_call: TRBJ2-7
cdr3_nt: TGTGCCAGCAGCTTGTACGCCGGATACTACGAGCAGTACTTC
cdr3_aa: CASSLYAGYYEQYF

clone_size: .
v_call: TRBV19
d_call: .
j_call: TRBJ1-5
cdr3_nt: TGTGCCAGCAATGGACGTAGCAATCAGCCCCAGCATTTT
cdr3_aa: CASNGRSNQPQHF

clone_size: few
v_call: TRBV12-3/TRBV12-4
d_call: TRBD2
j_call: TRBJ2-3
cdr3_nt: TGTGCCAGCAGGCCGGGACTAGCGGGAAGAGATACGCAGTATTTT
cdr3_aa: CASRPGLAGRDTQYF

clone_size: few
v_call: TRBV12-3/TRBV12-4
d_call: .
j_call: TRBJ2-1
cdr3_nt: TGTGCCAGCACCACCTTGGGGCGGACTTTACGGTATGAGCAGTTCTTC
cdr3_aa: CASTTLGRTLRYEQFF

clone_size: many
v_call: TRBV12-3/TRBV12-4
d_call: .
j_call: TRBJ2-7
cdr3_nt: TGTGCCAGCAGTCCCCGGGAAGGGGCGCGTTACGAGCAGTACTTC
cdr3_aa: CASSPREGARYEQYF

clone_size: .
v_call: TRBV6-2/TRBV6-3
d_call: .
j_call: TRBJ2-1
cdr3_nt: TGTGCCAGCATGGGGCGAGGGCGGGATGAGCAGTTCTTC
cdr3_aa: CASMGRGRDEQFF

clone_size: few
v_call: TRBV10-3
d_call: TRBD1
j_call: TRBJ2-2
cdr3_nt: TGTGCCATCACCGCGGACAGGGTGACCGGGGAGCTGTTTTTT
cdr3_aa: CAITADRVTGELFF

clone_size: .
v_call: TRBV29-1
d_call: .
j_call: TRBJ1-1
cdr3_nt: TGCAGCGGCCATCTAACAGGGGAAGCTTTCTTT
cdr3_aa: CSGHLTGEAFF

clone_size: few
v_call: TRBV4-3
d_call: .
j_call: TRBJ2-7
cdr3_nt: TGCGCCAGCAGCCAAAGGTCCCCGGGGGCCTACGAGCAGTACTTC
cdr3_aa: CASSQRSPGAYEQYF

clone_size: few
v_call: TRBV12-3/TRBV12-4
d_call: .
j_call: TRBJ2-1
cdr3_nt: TGTGCCAGCAGTTTCCCCGACTATGAGCAGTTCTTC
cdr3_aa: CASSFPDYEQFF

clone_size: few
v_call: TRBV7-6
d_call: TRBD2
j_call: TRBJ2-7
cdr3_nt: TGTGCCAGCAGCTCAACTAGCGGGAGGGCCTCCGAGCAGTACTTC
cdr3_aa: CASSSTSGRASEQYF

clone_size: few
v_call: TRBV10-3
d_call: TRBD1
j_call: TRBJ2-7
cdr3_nt: TGTGCCATAGGGACAGAAAACTACGAGCAGTACTTC
cdr3_aa: CAIGTENYEQYF

clone_size: .
v_call: TRBV28
d_call: .
j_call: TRBJ2-4
cdr3_nt: TGTGCCAGCAGTTCGTCCTCAGGGGGGCCCAAAAACATTCAGTACTTC
cdr3_aa: CASSSSSGGPKNIQYF

clone_size: few
v_call: TRBV5-1
d_call: .
j_call: TRBJ2-1
cdr3_nt: TGCGCCAGCAGCTTGGGGAGCGGAACCGGCCGCTCCTACAATGAGCAGTTCTTC
cdr3_aa: CASSLGSGTGRSYNEQFF

clone_size: few
v_call: TRBV5-1
d_call: TRBD2
j_call: TRBJ2-7
cdr3_nt: TGCGCCAGCAGCTTCGATAGCGGGAGTACACGCTACGAGCAGTACTTC
cdr3_aa: CASSFDSGSTRYEQYF

clone_size: .
v_call: TRBV14
d_call: .
j_call: TRBJ2-6
cdr3_nt: TGTGCCAGCAGCCAAGATCTAGGAAGGCGCTCTGGGGCCAACGTCCTGACTTTC
cdr3_aa: CASSQDLGRRSGANVLTF

clone_size: .
v_call: TRBV6-2/TRBV6-3
d_call: TRBD1
j_call: TRBJ2-7
cdr3_nt: TGTGCCAGCAGTTGGCGGACAGGGGAGGAATACGAGCAGTACTTC
cdr3_aa: CASSWRTGEEYEQYF

clone_size: few
v_call: TRBV28
d_call: TRBD1
j_call: TRBJ2-1
cdr3_nt: TGTGCCAGCAGTTCGGGACAGTTGACTGAGCAGTTCTTC
cdr3_aa: CASSSGQLTEQFF

clone_size: .
v_call: TRBV15
d_call: .
j_call: TRBJ1-2
cdr3_nt: TGTGCCACCAGCAGAGACTTTGCTTATCCCACCTTC
cdr3_aa: CATSRDFAYPTF

clone_size: few
v_call: TRBV5-6
d_call: TRBD2
j_call: TRBJ2-3
cdr3_nt: TGTGCCAGCAGCTCGCCGGGACTAGCGAGAGATACGCAGTATTTT
cdr3_aa: CASSSPGLARDTQYF

clone_size: many
v_call: TRBV20-1
d_call: TRBD2
j_call: TRBJ2-7
cdr3_nt: TGCAGTAGCTTAGCGGGGAGCTCCTACGAGCAGTACTTC
cdr3_aa: CSSLAGSSYEQYF

clone_size: few
v_call: TRBV29-1
d_call: .
j_call: TRBJ2-2
cdr3_nt: TGCAGCGTTCAGCATGACAGGGATGGTAGCGGGAAGAACACCGGGGAGCTGTTTTTT
cdr3_aa: CSVQHDRDGSGKNTGELFF

clone_size: .
v_call: TRBV7-2
d_call: TRBD1
j_call: TRBJ1-1
cdr3_nt: TGTGCCAGCAGCAGCGACAGGGCCTCTGAAGCTTTCTTT
cdr3_aa: CASSSDRASEAFF

clone_size: many
v_call: TRBV7-8
d_call: .
j_call: TRBJ1-4
cdr3_nt: TGTGCCAGCAGCTTACGAGAAAAACTGTTTTTT
cdr3_aa: CASSLREKLFF

clone_size: few
v_call: TRBV27
d_call: TRBD1
j_call: TRBJ1-5
cdr3_nt: TGTGCCAGCAGTATCGGGACAGGGAGTCAGCCCCAGCATTTT
cdr3_aa: CASSIGTGSQPQHF

clone_size: .
v_call: TRBV5-1
d_call: TRBD2
j_call: TRBJ2-7
cdr3_nt: TGCGCCAGCAGCCAAAAGGGACTAGCGGGAGGGCCTCCCACCTACGAGCAGTACTTC
cdr3_aa: CASSQKGLAGGPPTYEQYF

clone_size: few
v_call: TRBV5-1
d_call: TRBD1
j_call: TRBJ2-7
cdr3_nt: TGCGCCAGCAGCGCATACAGGGGTGCGTACGAGCAGTACTTC
cdr3_aa: CASSAYRGAYEQYF

clone_size: .
v_call: TRBV7-9
d_call: TRBD2
j_call: TRBJ2-7
cdr3_nt: TGTGCCAGCAGCCCTATAGCGGGAGGGGCTGGTGAGCAGTACTTC
cdr3_aa: CASSPIAGGAGEQYF

clone_size: few
v_call: TRBV20-1
d_call: .
j_call: TRBJ2-1
cdr3_nt: TGCAGTGCAGCGACTAGATTTGGTGAGCAGTTCTTC
cdr3_aa: CSAATRFGEQFF

clone_size: .
v_call: TRBV20-1
d_call: TRBD1
j_call: TRBJ1-2
cdr3_nt: TGCAGTGCTAGTTGTCAGGGGGAAGACTATGGCTACACCTTC
cdr3_aa: CSASCQGEDYGYTF

clone_size: few
v_call: TRBV20-1
d_call: TRBD1
j_call: TRBJ2-5
cdr3_nt: TGCAGTGCCCCAGGGGGCGTCCAAGAGACCCAGTACTTC
cdr3_aa: CSAPGGVQETQYF

clone_size: few
v_call: TRBV20-1
d_call: .
j_call: TRBJ2-7
cdr3_nt: TGCAGTGCTAGAGATTTCGGAGGGAGCTACGAGCAGTACTTC
cdr3_aa: CSARDFGGSYEQYF

clone_size: .
v_call: TRBV7-6
d_call: .
j_call: TRBJ2-3
cdr3_nt: TGTGCCAGCAGCCACGGGGGACTGGTTATCACAGATACGCAGTATTTT
cdr3_aa: CASSHGGLVITDTQYF

clone_size: .
v_call: TRBV11-2
d_call: TRBD2
j_call: TRBJ2-3
cdr3_nt: TGTGCCAGCACTCTGCGGGAGGTCGGGGCGGATACGCAGTATTTT
cdr3_aa: CASTLREVGADTQYF

clone_size: few
v_call: TRBV9
d_call: TRBD2
j_call: TRBJ2-7
cdr3_nt: TGTGCCAGCAGCATCACTAGCGGGAGCTCCTACGAGCAGTACTTC
cdr3_aa: CASSITSGSSYEQYF

clone_size: many
v_call: TRBV5-1
d_call: .
j_call: TRBJ2-4
cdr3_nt: TGCGCCAGCAGCTTGGTTTCCGGGGCGACCAAAAACATTCAGTACTTC
cdr3_aa: CASSLVSGATKNIQYF

clone_size: .
v_call: TRBV5-8
d_call: .
j_call: TRBJ2-3
cdr3_nt: TGTGCCAGCAGCCGCCGGGTAGATACGCAGTATTTT
cdr3_aa: CASSRRVDTQYF

clone_size: .
v_call: TRBV20-1
d_call: .
j_call: TRBJ1-5
cdr3_nt: TGCAGTGCTATACCCGCGACAGGTAATAGCAATCAGCCCCAGCATTTT
cdr3_aa: CSAIPATGNSNQPQHF

clone_size: .
v_call: TRBV5-1
d_call: TRBD1
j_call: TRBJ2-5
cdr3_nt: TGCGCCAGCAGTAAACAGGGGATCCAAGAGACCCAGTACTTC
cdr3_aa: CASSKQGIQETQYF

clone_size: many
v_call: TRBV18
d_call: TRBD1
j_call: TRBJ2-7
cdr3_nt: TGTGCCAGCTCACCGAGGGACAGGGGGCTCGAGCAGTACTTC
cdr3_aa: CASSPRDRGLEQYF

clone_size: .
v_call: TRBV20-1
d_call: .
j_call: TRBJ2-7
cdr3_nt: TGCAGTGCACCCAAAGTTGACAGCTCCTACGAGCAGTACTTC
cdr3_aa: CSAPKVDSSYEQYF

clone_size: .
v_call: TRBV5-1
d_call: .
j_call: TRBJ1-1
cdr3_nt: TGCGCCAGCAGCTTGTCGTGGAGCACCGCTGAAGCTTTCTTT
cdr3_aa: CASSLSWSTAEAFF

clone_size: few
v_call: TRBV30
d_call: .
j_call: TRBJ1-3
cdr3_nt: TGTGCCTGGGACCCCGGGATCTCTGGAAACACCATATATTTT
cdr3_aa: CAWDPGISGNTIYF

clone_size: few
v_call: TRBV20-1
d_call: TRBD1
j_call: TRBJ1-1
cdr3_nt: TGCAGTGCTATCCGGTCAGGACAGGGGGGTCCTGAAGCTTTCTTT
cdr3_aa: CSAIRSGQGGPEAFF

clone_size: .
v_call: TRBV6-2/TRBV6-3
d_call: .
j_call: TRBJ2-2
cdr3_nt: TGTGCCAGCAGTTACTCGCAGGGGCCCGGGGAGCTGTTTTTT
cdr3_aa: CASSYSQGPGELFF

clone_size: .
v_call: TRBV18
d_call: .
j_call: TRBJ2-3
cdr3_nt: TGTGCCAGCTCACCAACGGGTGATATCACAGATACGCAGTATTTT
cdr3_aa: CASSPTGDITDTQYF

clone_size: few
v_call: TRBV9
d_call: TRBD2
j_call: TRBJ2-1
cdr3_nt: TGTGCCAGCAGCGTGGGCGGGAGGGTTGACAATGAGCAGTTCTTC
cdr3_aa: CASSVGGRVDNEQFF

clone_size: few
v_call: TRBV11-2
d_call: .
j_call: TRBJ2-5
cdr3_nt: TGTGCCAGCAGCTTAGGAATGGGTCAAGAGACCCAGTACTTC
cdr3_aa: CASSLGMGQETQYF

clone_size: few
v_call: TRBV5-1
d_call: .
j_call: TRBJ2-3
cdr3_nt: TGCGCCAGCAGCGGACGGGCCTCTAGCACAGATACGCAGTATTTT
cdr3_aa: CASSGRASSTDTQYF

clone_size: .
v_call: TRBV28
d_call: TRBD2
j_call: TRBJ2-7
cdr3_nt: TGTGCCAGCAGTTCGGGGGGGATTTCTGAGTACGAGCAGTACTTC
cdr3_aa: CASSSGGISEYEQYF

clone_size: few
v_call: TRBV5-5
d_call: TRBD1
j_call: TRBJ1-5
cdr3_nt: TGTGCCAGCAGCACGGGACAGGGGTTGAGTCAGCCCCAGCATTTT
cdr3_aa: CASSTGQGLSQPQHF